A single sample gave rise to the 25 T cell receptor beta chains below, sequenced in a study of blood T cell repertoires in COVID-19. Assay used: immunoSEQ multiplex PCR; TCRdb lists only in-frame clones, some missing. The sample consists of fewer than 350,000 clones, around nine tenths of them appearing once. The specimen was PBMCs or T cells enriched from blood (not recorded which). The receptors were gathered from a woman aged 35 to 49 who had recovered from COVID-19.

The chain recombines TRBV28 with TRBJ1-2, with a weak D call TRBD1 (6 bases). V shed 5 bases and J shed 8 bases, with 15 bases lying between them. The CDR3 has 13 residues. Germline V CDR1 and CDR2: MDHEN, SYDVKM. The CDR3 nucleotides read TGTGCCAGCAGTCCCGACAGGTCGGAAGGCTACACCTTC. Its translation is CASSPDRSEGYTF.

The V and J genes are TRBV7-9 and TRBJ2-7; D remains ambiguous. V lost 5 bases and J 0 bases, leaving 17 bases between the germline ends. Germline V gives CDR1 SEHNR, CDR2 FQNEAQ (reference sequence). CDR3 length: 16 residues. CDR3 in amino acids: CASSELPSVASYEQYF. The CDR3 DNA sequence: TGTGCCAGCAGCGAACTACCCTCGGTAGCCTCCTACGAGCAGTACTTC.

This clone was observed a single time. Mismatch with germline at one junction end may stem from a read error. V and J are TRBV7-7 and TRBJ2-1; no definite D call. The CDR3 has 14 amino acids. Germline CDR1 reads SSHAT; CDR2 reads FNYEAQ (reference sequence). The chain's CDR3 is CASSLDLSRNEQFF. CDR3 in DNA: TGTGCTAGCAGCTTAGATCTCTCCCGCAATGAGCAGTTCTTC.

The chain employs TRBV19 and TRBJ1-5; no reliable D call. This CDR3 region has 15 residues. V lost 3 bases and J lost 4, with 13 bases in between. CDR1 and CDR2 from the germline V gene are LNHDA and SQIVND (reference sequence). The CDR3 region is CASSMWERTNQPQHF. As DNA, the CDR3 is TGTGCCAGTAGTATGTGGGAGCGGACGAATCAGCCCCAGCATTTT.

This clone showed up just once. The chain joins TRBV29-1 to TRBJ1-2, with D uncertain. The CDR3 has 12 amino acids. Trimming took off 6 bases at V and 3 bases at J, with 11 bases between the two ends. Germline CDR1 and CDR2: SQVTM and ANQGSEA. CDR3 DNA sequence: TGCAGCGTCCGGGCGAGGGACTATGGCTACACCTTC. Its translation is CSVRARDYGYTF.

This CDR3 reads CASSSPTGTGKEKLFF. The CDR3 DNA is TGTGCCAGCAGTTCTCCCACCGGGACAGGGAAAGAAAAACTGTTTTTT. This chain joins TRBV28 and TRBJ1-4, with 9 bases lining up with TRBD1. CDR1 and CDR2 (germline): MDHEN, SYDVKM. V was clipped by 4 bases and J by 8 bases; unmatched bases: 11. The CDR3 spans 16 residues.

V usage is TRBV7-2 and J usage is TRBJ1-2; TRBD1 aligns across 7 bases. V lost 7 bases and J lost 4; bases outside the gene matches: 12. This CDR3 region has 15 residues. CDR1 and CDR2 from the germline V gene are SGHTA and FQGNSA. The CDR3 loop is CASTSRDRFFYGYTF. The DNA of the CDR3 is TGTGCCAGCACCTCCAGGGACAGATTTTTCTATGGCTACACCTTC.

This clone was observed many times. The V and J genes are TRBV4-2 and TRBJ1-4, with D possibly TRBD1 on 5 matching bases. This CDR3 spans 14 amino acids. V was cut by 0 bases and J by 7 bases, with 9 bases left in between. Per germline, CDR1 LGHNA and CDR2 YNFKEQ. The CDR3 nucleotides are TGTGCCAGCAGCCAAGAGCGGGGCGTTGAAAAACTGTTTTTT. Translation: CASSQERGVEKLFF.

This clone was found a few times. This rearrangement joins TRBV7-9 to TRBJ2-5; D gene unclear. The length of the CDR3 is 14 residues. Germline V gene lookup returns CDR1 SEHNR and CDR2 FQNEAQ (reference sequence). With 1 base removed from V and 2 bases from J, the gap between germline ends came to 8 bases. CDR3 bases: TGTGCCAGCAGCTTAGGCCCAGTTCAAGAGACCCAGTACTTC. Its protein product is CASSLGPVQETQYF.

The chain combines TRBV20-1 with TRBJ2-7; 9 bases match TRBD2. V shed 3 bases and J 6 bases; nucleotides not matched to a gene: 3. Looked up from germline, CDR1 is DFQATT and CDR2 is SNEGSKA (reference sequence). The CDR3 consists of 12 residues. The CDR3 here is CSASRGRVEQYF. CDR3 nucleotide sequence: TGCAGTGCTAGTCGCGGGAGGGTCGAGCAGTACTTC.

This chain connects TRBV19 to TRBJ2-2; 8 bases map to TRBD2. J lost 2 bases, V lost 5 bases, and 4 bases had no gene match. The CDR3 covers 15 residues. Germline values: CDR1 LNHDA, CDR2 SQIVND (reference sequence). The CDR3, as DNA: TGTGCCAGTAGTTTTAGCGGGGTTAACACCGGGGAGCTGTTTTTT. It yields the protein CASSFSGVNTGELFF.

V gene TRBV4-1 combines with J gene TRBJ2-1; the match to TRBD1 covers 7 bases. The CDR3 contains 16 residues. CDR1 and CDR2 (germline): MGHRA, YSYEKL. V gave up 1 base and J gave up 4 bases; unmatched junction bases: 7. CDR3 coding DNA: TGCGCCAGCAGCCAAGTCCGGGACAGAAATTACAATGAGCAGTTCTTC. It codes for CASSQVRDRNYNEQFF.

V gene TRBV7-3 combines with J gene TRBJ2-1; a weak D match, TRBD2 (5 bases). This CDR3 is 13 amino acids long. Trimming removed 5 bases from V and 7 bases from J, with 12 bases in between. The germline gives CDR1 SGHTA, CDR2 FQGTGA. In nucleotides, the CDR3 is TGTGCCAGCAGCCACCCCCCGGGGAATGAGCAGTTCTTC. Translated, it gives CASSHPPGNEQFF.

The V and J genes are TRBV27 and TRBJ2-6; 8 bases line up with TRBD1. The CDR3 totals 17 residues. The V gene end was trimmed by 1 base and the J gene end by 2 bases; junction bases not matched to a gene: 4. The germline CDR1 and CDR2 sequences are MNHEY and SMNVEV (reference sequence). In DNA, the CDR3 is TGTGCCAGCAGTTTATGGTCAGGGGGCGCTGGGGCCAACGTCCTGACTTTC. Encoded protein: CASSLWSGGAGANVLTF. Drawing the rest from reference TRBV27 and TRBJ2-6, the complete variable domain is EAQVTQNPRYLITVTGKKLTVTCSQNMNHEYMSWYRQDPGLGLRQIYYSMNVEVTDKGDVPEGYKVSRKEKRNFPLILESPSPNQTSLYFCASSLWSGGAGANVLTFGAGSRLTVL.

CDR3: CASSFLAGGPKNIQYF. CDR3 bases: TGTGCCAGCAGCTTTCTAGCGGGAGGGCCGAAAAACATTCAGTACTTC. This sequence joins TRBV11-2 and TRBJ2-4; 12 bases align to TRBD2. In germline, CDR1 is SGHAT, CDR2 FQNNGV. J was trimmed by 4 bases and V by 3 bases; bases with no gene match: 4. CDR3 length equals 16 residues.

This chain joins TRBV3-1 (or the pseudogene TRBV3-2) and TRBJ1-2; a weak D match, TRBD1 (5 bases). V shed 4 bases and J shed 5 bases, with 17 bases lying between them. This CDR3 has 15 amino acids. CDR1 and CDR2 (germline): LGHDT, YNNKEL (reference sequence). In DNA, the CDR3 is TGTGCCAGCAGCCCCAACCGGGGGACTACTTATGGCTACACCTTC. As protein: CASSPNRGTTYGYTF.

The chain links TRBV5-6 to TRBJ2-3; D might be TRBD2 (6 bases). V was clipped by 3 bases and J by 1 base, with 12 bases between them. This CDR3 contains 15 residues. Germline lookup yields CDR1 SGHDT and CDR2 YYEEEE. CDR3 nucleotides: TGTGCCAGCAGCTCACGAGCGGGTGGCACAGATACGCAGTATTTT. Its protein is CASSSRAGGTDTQYF.

The rearrangement uses TRBV5-1 and TRBJ2-1, with TRBD2 matching 9 bases. This CDR3 comprises 15 residues. V lost 1 base to trimming and J lost 5 bases; unmatched junction nucleotides: 4. Germline assignment: CDR1 SGHRS and CDR2 YFSETQ. The CDR3 reads CASSLSLAGNNEQFF. The DNA for the CDR3 is TGCGCCAGCAGCTTGAGCCTAGCGGGGAACAATGAGCAGTTCTTC.

The genes are TRBV7-2 and TRBJ2-3, with 11 bases lining up with TRBD2. Germline V gives CDR1 SGHTA, CDR2 FQGNSA. The CDR3 contains 15 residues. The ends lost 5 bases at V and 5 bases at J; junction bases unmatched: 6. The CDR3 region is CASSLRLAGGDTQYF. DNA of the CDR3: TGTGCCAGCAGCCTGCGGCTAGCGGGAGGAGATACGCAGTATTTT.

This clone was seen a handful of times. The CDR3 loop is CASSGPGSYEQYF. The CDR3 coding sequence is TGTGCCAGCAGTGGGCCAGGGTCGTACGAGCAGTACTTC. The genes are TRBV2 and TRBJ2-7, with D tentatively TRBD1 (5 bases). Germline V gives CDR1 SNHLY, CDR2 FYNNEI. This CDR3 spans 13 amino acids. V was trimmed by 4 bases and J by 4 bases, leaving 11 bases between them. Combining the CDR3 with reference TRBV2 and TRBJ2-7 gives the whole variable domain EPEVTQTPSHQVTQMGQEVILRCVPISNHLYFYWYRQILGQKVEFLVSFYNNEISEKSEIFDDQFSVERPDGSNFTLKIRSTKLEDSAMYFCASSGPGSYEQYFGPGTRLTVT.

The rearrangement joins TRBV2 to TRBJ2-1; TRBD1 agrees at 9 bases. After removal of 6 bases from V and 9 bases from J, the junction contained 12 bases not matched to a gene. The CDR3 runs 15 residues. In germline, CDR1 is SNHLY, CDR2 FYNNEI. The CDR3 region has the DNA TGTGCCAGCAGCGTACTGGGACAGGGAAGCGGTGAGCAGTTCTTC. The encoded protein is CASSVLGQGSGEQFF.

To note about this clone: The sample contains more than one DNA sequence encoding this CDR3. This chain links TRBV19 with TRBJ1-2; D gene unclear. From germline, CDR1 is LNHDA and CDR2 SQIVND (reference sequence). CDR3 size: 13 residues. V was cut by 3 bases and J by 2 bases, with 7 bases left in between. This CDR3 is CASSISVNYGYTF. Written as DNA, the CDR3 is TGTGCCAGTAGTATCAGCGTAAACTATGGCTACACCTTC.

V usage is TRBV19 and J usage is TRBJ2-2; no clear D. V was pared by 2 bases and J by 8 bases, with 9 bases between. Germline V gene data show CDR1 as LNHDA and CDR2 as SQIVND (reference sequence). This CDR3 region has 13 residues. CDR3 sequence: CASSINELGELFF. Written as DNA, the CDR3 is TGTGCCAGTAGTATAAACGAACTGGGGGAGCTGTTTTTT.

CDR3 bases: TGTGCCAGCAGCGCGCTAGTTGCAAGCACAGATACGCAGTATTTT. Protein sequence: CASSALVASTDTQYF. The genes are TRBV11-2 and TRBJ2-3; D gene ambiguous. Germline-derived CDR1 and CDR2 are SGHAT and FQNNGV. This CDR3 spans 15 amino acids. Trimming stripped 5 bases from V and 0 bases from J, with 12 bases between.

There are a few counts of this clone. This chain uses TRBV11-3 with TRBJ2-5; the D gene is possibly TRBD1 (5 bases). This CDR3 is built from 19 residues. Per germline, CDR1 SGHNT and CDR2 YENEEA. The germline V and J ends were trimmed by 1 base and 2 bases, with 23 bases remaining between them. The chain's CDR3 is CASSLVPRVAGKGQETQYF. The CDR3 DNA reads TGTGCCAGCAGCTTAGTCCCCCGGGTCGCAGGGAAGGGACAAGAGACCCAGTACTTC. Supplemented by reference TRBV11-3 and TRBJ2-5, the full variable domain reads EAGVVQSPRYKIIEKKQPVAFWCNPISGHNTLYWYLQNLGQGPELLIRYENEEAVDDSQLPKDRFSAERLKGVDSTLKIQPAELGDSAVYLCASSLVPRVAGKGQETQYFGPGTRLLVL.